The 20 T cell receptor beta chains in this list originate from one sample, sequenced in a study of blood T cell repertoires in COVID-19. Generated by immunoSEQ multiplex PCR, the TCRdb table keeps only in-frame clones and is missing some. The repertoire holds about 250,000 clones, with about 84% as singletons. Sequencing input: peripheral blood. The receptors come from an elderly woman with COVID-19, enrolled during active disease.

This chain uses TRBV4-2 with TRBJ2-3; D remains ambiguous. V was trimmed by 0 bases and J by 6 bases, leaving 13 bases between them. Per germline, CDR1 LGHNA and CDR2 YNFKEQ. The CDR3 loop spans 15 amino acids. Here the CDR3 DNA reads TGTGCCAGCAGCCAAGATCCCCCAGCCGGGGATACGCAGTATTTT. This gives the protein CASSQDPPAGDTQYF.

The rearrangement joins TRBV6-4 to TRBJ1-1; TRBD1 matches at 7 bases. This CDR3 spans 14 amino acids. J gave up 3 bases and V 6 bases, and 7 bases lay outside the gene matches. Germline lookup yields CDR1 MRHNA and CDR2 SNTAGT. In nucleotides, the CDR3 is TGTGCCAGCAGCCTCCAGGGGGAATACACTGAAGCTTTCTTT. It translates to CASSLQGEYTEAFF.

This clone has a handful of counts. The J gene is TRBJ1-2, the V gene TRBV24-1; TRBD1 matches 7 bases. Germline V gene sequence: CDR1 KGHDR, CDR2 SFDVKD. The CDR3 sequence is 15 residues long. With 3 bases clipped from V and 4 bases from J, the junction kept 7 bases outside the gene matches. The CDR3 sequence: CATSDSSRDSYGYTF. DNA of the CDR3: TGTGCCACCAGTGATAGCTCCCGGGACAGCTATGGCTACACCTTC.

The chain recombines TRBV6-5 with TRBJ1-6; D gene unclear. The V gene lost 5 bases and the J gene lost 9 bases, with 14 bases spanning the gap. The germline V gene has CDR1 MNHEY and CDR2 SVGAGI. There are 14 residues in the CDR3. This CDR3 is CASSNRGTTSPLHF. The CDR3 nucleotides read TGTGCCAGCAGTAACCGGGGAACGACTTCACCCCTCCACTTT.

The V call is TRBV15, the J call TRBJ2-5; TRBD2 agrees at 7 bases. The germline V gene encodes CDR1 LNHNV and CDR2 YYDKDF (reference sequence). The CDR3 loop spans 14 amino acids. The V segment lost 3 bases and the J segment 2 bases; nucleotides outside the gene matches: 3. CDR3 in amino acids: CATSSRLAQETQYF. The CDR3 bases are TGTGCCACCAGCAGTAGACTAGCACAAGAGACCCAGTACTTC.

The chain has TRBV6-2 or TRBV6-3 and TRBJ1-1, with 10 bases aligning to TRBD1. Germline-derived CDR1 and CDR2 are MNHEY and SVGEGT. J gave up 0 bases and V 4 bases, and 5 bases lay outside the gene matches. This CDR3 region has 16 residues. This CDR3 reads CASSWDRGRVNTEAFF. The DNA for the CDR3 is TGTGCCAGCAGTTGGGACAGGGGAAGGGTGAACACTGAAGCTTTCTTT.

The DNA for the CDR3 is TGTGCCAGCAGCCAAATGGACCGGGAGGCCGCGGGCTACACCTTC. It specifies CASSQMDREAAGYTF. J is TRBJ1-2 and V is TRBV7-9; the D is unclear. With 5 bases removed from V and 8 bases from J, the gap between germline ends came to 21 bases. The germline V gene has CDR1 SEHNR and CDR2 FQNEAQ (reference sequence). This CDR3 has 15 amino acids.

This clone was seen only once. The V gene is TRBV28, the J gene TRBJ1-2, with 9 bases fitting TRBD1. The V and J ends lost 6 bases and 1 base, in that order; junction bases with no gene match: 0. CDR3 length: 13 amino acids. Germline V CDR1 and CDR2: MDHEN, SYDVKM. Here the CDR3 DNA reads TGTGCCAGCAGGACAGGGGGTAACTATGGCTACACCTTC. Translating gives CASRTGGNYGYTF.

This clone was seen only a few times. J is TRBJ2-2 and V is TRBV3-1 (or the pseudogene TRBV3-2); 11 nucleotides line up with TRBD2. The germline gives CDR1 LGHDT, CDR2 YNNKEL (reference sequence). The CDR3 consists of 15 residues. V shed 4 bases, J shed 6 bases, and the junction held 4 bases outside the gene matches. This CDR3 is CASSLAGGPPGELFF. CDR3 bases: TGTGCCAGCAGCCTAGCGGGGGGGCCTCCCGGGGAGCTGTTTTTT.

The V call is TRBV5-1, the J call TRBJ2-2, with D maybe TRBD1 (5 bases). Germline CDR1 is SGHRS and CDR2 is YFSETQ. V lost 2 bases and J lost 4, with 6 bases in between. The CDR3 is made up of 13 amino acids. The CDR3 nucleotides are TGCGCCAGCAGCTTTCAGGGCACCGGGGAGCTGTTTTTT. Translating gives CASSFQGTGELFF. Complete variable domain (other parts from reference TRBV5-1 and TRBJ2-2): KAGVTQTPRYLIKTRGQQVTLSCSPISGHRSVSWYQQTPGQGLQFLFEYFSETQRNKGNFPGRFSGRQFSNSRSEMNVSTLELGDSALYLCASSFQGTGELFFGEGSRLTVL.

The J gene is TRBJ1-2, the V gene TRBV19, with D perhaps TRBD1 (5 bases). V lost 7 bases and J lost 7, with 19 bases in between. CDR1 is LNHDA, CDR2 SQIVND, per germline (reference sequence). This CDR3 spans 14 amino acids. As DNA, the CDR3 is TGTGCCAGTACTTTGGGACTTACTCTTGGTGGCTACACCTTC. Its translation: CASTLGLTLGGYTF.

V is TRBV24-1 and J is TRBJ2-2; 8 bases agree with TRBD2. Germline V gene sequence: CDR1 KGHDR, CDR2 SFDVKD. The CDR3 consists of 15 residues. V gave up 7 bases and J gave up 2 bases; unmatched junction bases: 5. CDR3 sequence: CATSLAGANTGELFF. As DNA, the CDR3 is TGTGCCACCAGCCTAGCGGGCGCTAACACCGGGGAGCTGTTTTTT.

This clone has only a few counts. Written as DNA, the CDR3 is TGTGCCAGAAGAACAACCCACAGGGACCTTTACAATGAGCAGTTCTTC. This translates into CARRTTHRDLYNEQFF. V and J are TRBV5-3 and TRBJ2-1; D possibly corresponds to TRBD1 (6 bases). TRBV5-3 is filed as an ORF, its function uncertain. V lost 5 bases and J lost 4, with 19 bases in between. CDR3 length: 16 amino acids.

V is TRBV5-1 and J is TRBJ1-3; D unresolved. The CDR3 is 14 residues long. V was cut by 2 bases and J by 4 bases, with 10 bases left in between. Germline CDR1 SGHRS, CDR2 YFSETQ. CDR3 nucleotides: TGCGCCAGCAGCTTTGGCGGGGTCGGAAACACCATATATTTT. Its protein product is CASSFGGVGNTIYF. Looking up the rest from reference TRBV5-1 and TRBJ1-3 gives the full variable domain: KAGVTQTPRYLIKTRGQQVTLSCSPISGHRSVSWYQQTPGQGLQFLFEYFSETQRNKGNFPGRFSGRQFSNSRSEMNVSTLELGDSALYLCASSFGGVGNTIYFGEGSWLTVV.

V and J are TRBV19 and TRBJ1-1, with D maybe TRBD1 (5 bases). This CDR3 has 16 residues. Germline CDR1 and CDR2: LNHDA and SQIVND (reference sequence). V was cut by 3 bases and J by 4 bases, with 18 bases left in between. CDR3 DNA sequence: TGTGCCAGTAGTATCTCACCCAACCGACAGAGCACTGAAGCTTTCTTT. This sequence encodes CASSISPNRQSTEAFF.

This chain uses TRBV6-6 with TRBJ1-5, with D maybe TRBD1 (6 bases). This CDR3 is built from 13 residues. Germline CDR1 is MNHNY and CDR2 is SVGAGI (reference sequence). V was trimmed by 6 bases and J by 4 bases, leaving 10 bases between them. CDR3 in amino acids: CASSGQPNQPQHF. DNA for the CDR3: TGTGCCAGCAGCGGACAGCCTAATCAGCCCCAGCATTTT.

The V call is TRBV5-1, the J call TRBJ2-7; TRBD2 might be the D (5 bases). This CDR3 spans 13 amino acids. Germline V gene sequence: CDR1 SGHRS, CDR2 YFSETQ. Trimming cost V 0 bases and J 7 bases, with 11 bases left between them. The CDR3 protein is CASSLGGLMEQYF. CDR3 DNA: TGCGCCAGCAGCTTGGGTGGACTGATGGAGCAGTACTTC.

The rearrangement links TRBV3-1 (or the pseudogene TRBV3-2) to TRBJ2-1; perhaps TRBD1 as D (6 bases). Germline lookup yields CDR1 LGHDT and CDR2 YNNKEL (reference sequence). V lost 0 bases, J lost 8 bases, and 14 bases lay in between. The CDR3 has 15 amino acids. Here the CDR3 DNA reads TGTGCCAGCAGCCAAGACAGGCCAGGGGCCCATGAGCAGTTCTTC. Its protein is CASSQDRPGAHEQFF.

The chain couples TRBV6-5 to TRBJ1-5, with 10 bases aligning to TRBD1. The CDR3 totals 15 residues. Germline CDR1 MNHEY, CDR2 SVGAGI. The V gene end was trimmed by 8 bases and the J gene end by 4 bases; junction bases not matched to a gene: 8. The CDR3, as DNA: TGTGCCAGCGCGACAGGGGGCTCCACGAATCAGCCCCAGCATTTT. This codes for CASATGGSTNQPQHF.

CDR3 amino acids: CASSSSGRGPATDTQYF. Here the CDR3 DNA reads TGCGCCAGCAGCTCCAGCGGCAGGGGGCCCGCCACAGATACGCAGTATTTT. The V and J genes are TRBV5-1 and TRBJ2-3, with 8 bases lining up with TRBD1. CDR1 SGHRS and CDR2 YFSETQ come from the germline V gene. The V segment lost 3 bases and the J segment 2 bases; nucleotides outside the gene matches: 11. The CDR3 is made up of 17 amino acids.